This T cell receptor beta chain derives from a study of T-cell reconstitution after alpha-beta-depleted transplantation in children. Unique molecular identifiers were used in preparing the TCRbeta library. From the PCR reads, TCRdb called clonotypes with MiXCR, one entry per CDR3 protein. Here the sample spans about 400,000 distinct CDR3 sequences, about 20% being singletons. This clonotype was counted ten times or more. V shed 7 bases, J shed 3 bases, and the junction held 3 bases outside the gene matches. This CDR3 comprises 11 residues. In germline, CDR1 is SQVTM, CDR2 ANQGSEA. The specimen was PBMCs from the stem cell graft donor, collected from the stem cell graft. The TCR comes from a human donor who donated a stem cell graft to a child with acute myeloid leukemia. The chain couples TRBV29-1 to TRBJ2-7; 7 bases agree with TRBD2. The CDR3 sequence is CSAGGGYEQYF. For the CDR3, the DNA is TGCAGCGCGGGGGGAGGCTACGAGCAGTACTTC.